The 30 T cell receptor beta chains below come from one sample, sequenced in a study of siplizumab effects on memory and regulatory T cells. Some clones are missing from TCRdb's copy, which holds only in-frame ones; the method was immunoSEQ multiplex PCR. The sample holds about 91,000 clones, 80% to 95% seen once. The specimen was CD8+ T cells sorted from blood. These receptors all stem from a human donor in good health.

The chain has TRBV5-5 and TRBJ2-3; 10 bases map to TRBD2. Germline loops: CDR1 SGHKS, CDR2 YYEKEE (reference sequence). The CDR3 loop spans 15 amino acids. Losses at the gene ends were 1 base for V and 7 bases for J; bases not matched to a gene: 6. The CDR3 DNA sequence: TGTGCCAGCAGCTTGCTAGCGGGAGACGCGAATACGCAGTATTTT. Translation: CASSLLAGDANTQYF.

V usage is TRBV27 and J usage is TRBJ1-2, with 10 bases that match TRBD1. V was pared by 3 bases and J by 1 base, with 2 bases of the junction left unmatched. The V gene's germline CDR1 is MNHEY and CDR2 SMNVEV (reference sequence). CDR3 length equals 15 residues. The CDR3 reads CASSLTGGLNYGYTF. DNA for the CDR3: TGTGCCAGCAGTTTGACAGGGGGCCTTAACTATGGCTACACCTTC.

This clone has a single count. This chain uses TRBV4-1 with TRBJ2-3; TRBD1 aligns across 11 bases. Trimming took 2 bases from V and 6 from J; bases not matched to a gene: 4. The germline V gene encodes CDR1 MGHRA and CDR2 YSYEKL. The CDR3 spans 15 residues. CDR3: CASSQTRDRGDTQYF. For the CDR3, the DNA is TGCGCCAGCAGCCAAACACGGGACAGGGGGGATACGCAGTATTTT.

The chain links TRBV15 to TRBJ2-5; 7 bases align to TRBD1. Germline V gene lookup returns CDR1 LNHNV and CDR2 YYDKDF (reference sequence). The J segment lost 0 bases and the V segment lost 1 base, leaving 5 bases of the junction unmatched. CDR3 length equals 16 residues. The CDR3 here is CATSRGLGQYQETQYF. CDR3 nucleotide sequence: TGTGCCACCAGCAGAGGTTTGGGACAGTACCAAGAGACCCAGTACTTC.

The rearrangement uses TRBV30 and TRBJ1-3; no definite D call. The V end was cut by 6 bases, the J end by 12 bases, with 18 bases between. This CDR3 is built from 12 residues. From germline, CDR1 is GTSNPN and CDR2 SVGIG (reference sequence). CDR3 residues: CACSGPTPHIYF. As DNA, the CDR3 is TGTGCCTGCTCCGGACCGACACCCCACATATATTTT.

To note about this clone: Compared with germline, one end of the junction differs, possibly owing to a read error. The chain uses TRBV27 and TRBJ1-2; D gene uncertain. Germline CDR1 and CDR2: MNHEY and SMNVEV (reference sequence). The CDR3 extends over 14 amino acids. The CDR3 reads CVSSFHPGGYGYTF. CDR3 nucleotides: TGTGTCAGCAGTTTTCATCCGGGTGGCTATGGCTACACCTTC.

The chain combines TRBV2 with TRBJ1-5; perhaps TRBD1 as D (5 bases). The CDR3 extends over 15 amino acids. With 3 bases removed from V and 4 bases from J, the gap between germline ends came to 13 bases. CDR1 is SNHLY and CDR2 is FYNNEI in the germline V gene. The CDR3 protein is CASSESPGPNQPQHF. The CDR3 bases are TGTGCCAGCAGTGAGTCCCCAGGGCCGAATCAGCCCCAGCATTTT.

The chain employs TRBV7-3 and TRBJ2-6; D not certain. Germline loops: CDR1 SGHTA, CDR2 FQGTGA. With 3 bases removed from V and 0 bases from J, the gap between germline ends came to 3 bases. CDR3 size: 14 residues. DNA for the CDR3: TGTGCCAGCAGCTTCGCCTCTGGGGCCAACGTCCTGACTTTC. This encodes CASSFASGANVLTF.

The chain couples TRBV5-5 to TRBJ1-1; D uncertain. The length of the CDR3 is 14 residues. The V gene lost 2 bases and the J gene lost 6 bases, with 14 bases spanning the gap. The germline V gene has CDR1 SGHKS and CDR2 YYEKEE (reference sequence). CDR3 sequence (DNA): TGTGCCAGCAGCTTATATCGAGGGCACCCTGAAGCTTTCTTT. As protein: CASSLYRGHPEAFF.

This clone occurred once. The chain links TRBV14 to TRBJ2-7; 9 bases are shared with TRBD2. The CDR3 covers 15 residues. Per germline, CDR1 SGHDN and CDR2 FVKESK. Losses at the gene ends were 0 bases for V and 2 bases for J; bases not matched to a gene: 2. As DNA, the CDR3 is TGTGCCAGCAGCCAAGAGACTAGCGGACCCTACGAGCAGTACTTC. Protein sequence: CASSQETSGPYEQYF.

This clone appeared once. The rearrangement links TRBV27 to TRBJ2-7; D unresolved. Trimming pared 4 bases from V and 3 bases from J, leaving 10 bases between. The CDR3 runs 13 residues. In germline, CDR1 is MNHEY, CDR2 SMNVEV (reference sequence). Here the CDR3 DNA reads TGTGCCAGCAGTTATACACACCTCTACGAGCAGTACTTC. This sequence encodes CASSYTHLYEQYF.

The chain joins TRBV30 to TRBJ1-1; TRBD1 is a possible D gene (5 bases). This CDR3 contains 13 residues. Trimming cost V 0 bases and J 4 bases, with 9 bases left between them. Germline V gene sequence: CDR1 GTSNPN, CDR2 SVGIG (reference sequence). The CDR3 here is CAWSVPGLTEAFF. The CDR3 coding sequence is TGTGCCTGGAGTGTACCAGGGCTCACTGAAGCTTTCTTT.

This clone was seen a few times. The chain employs TRBV21-1 and TRBJ1-6. TRBV21-1 is assigned pseudogene status. This CDR3 is built from 12 residues. In nucleotides, the CDR3 is TGTGCCAGCAGGAAAACGGATTCACCCCTCCACTTT. Protein product: CASRKTDSPLHF.

The rearrangement uses TRBV27 and TRBJ2-2; D perhaps matches TRBD1 (6 bases). Germline loops: CDR1 MNHEY, CDR2 SMNVEV (reference sequence). V shed 7 bases and J shed 9 bases, with 18 bases lying between them. This CDR3 is built from 14 residues. CDR3 sequence: CASTSISGTWELFF. The CDR3 DNA follows: TGTGCCAGCACCAGCATATCCGGGACATGGGAGCTGTTTTTT.

J is TRBJ2-5 and V is TRBV6-1; tentatively, D is TRBD1 (5 bases). V dropped 1 base and J dropped 5 bases, with 14 bases sitting between them. The CDR3 sequence is 15 residues long. The germline CDR1 and CDR2 sequences are MNHNS and SASEGT. The CDR3 protein is CASSEGSGPLETQYF. CDR3 DNA sequence: TGTGCCAGCAGTGAAGGTTCAGGGCCGTTGGAGACCCAGTACTTC.

This chain uses TRBV13 with TRBJ2-7; D remains unclear. This CDR3 spans 11 amino acids. Trimming cost V 3 bases and J 4 bases, with 4 bases left between them. Per the germline V gene, CDR1 is PRHDT and CDR2 is FYEKMQ (reference sequence). The CDR3 bases are TGTGCCAGCAGCTTTGGGTACGAGCAGTACTTC. It specifies CASSFGYEQYF. Filled out from reference TRBV13 and TRBJ2-7, the complete variable domain reads AAGVIQSPRHLIKEKRETATLKCYPIPRHDTVYWYQQGPGQDPQFLISFYEKMQSDKGSIPDRFSAQQFSDYHSELNMSSLELGDSALYFCASSFGYEQYFGPGTRLTVT.

V and J are TRBV23-1 and TRBJ2-7; TRBD1 matches 7 bases. TRBV23-1 belongs to the ORF category, with a function that is uncertain. V dropped 2 bases and J dropped 3; count of bases not matched to a gene: 7. CDR3 length: 15 amino acids. The CDR3 DNA reads as TGCGCCAGCAGTCAAGTAGGCACAGGGGTCTACGAGCAGTACTTC. Translation gives CASSQVGTGVYEQYF.

This sequence joins TRBV9 and TRBJ1-5, with D tentatively TRBD1 (5 bases). V lost 0 bases and J lost 5, with 9 bases in between. Germline assignment: CDR1 SGDLS and CDR2 YYNGEE. There are 14 residues in the CDR3. This CDR3 reads CASSVGGAYQPQHF. DNA of the CDR3: TGTGCCAGCAGCGTAGGAGGGGCTTATCAGCCCCAGCATTTT.

The rearrangement links TRBV9 to TRBJ2-1; TRBD2 matches at 9 bases. V lost 3 bases to trimming and J lost 4 bases; unmatched junction nucleotides: 11. The CDR3 extends over 17 amino acids. Germline V gene sequence: CDR1 SGDLS, CDR2 YYNGEE. In DNA form, the CDR3 reads TGTGCCAGCAGCGCGTTCTCTAGCGGGATCTCATACAATGAGCAGTTCTTC. Translating it yields CASSAFSSGISYNEQFF.

The rearrangement uses TRBV30 and TRBJ2-7; 12 nucleotides align to TRBD2. The V gene's germline CDR1 is GTSNPN and CDR2 SVGIG (reference sequence). The V segment lost 1 base and the J segment 0 bases; nucleotides outside the gene matches: 7. The CDR3 contains 17 residues. The CDR3 spells CAWSGLAGVVVSYEQYF. In DNA form, the CDR3 reads TGTGCCTGGAGTGGACTAGCGGGGGTGGTCGTCTCCTACGAGCAGTACTTC.

The V gene is TRBV4-1, the J gene TRBJ2-7; D gene unclear. Germline values: CDR1 MGHRA, CDR2 YSYEKL. There are 14 residues in the CDR3. V lost 0 bases and J lost 3, with 9 bases in between. The CDR3 DNA reads TGCGCCAGCAGCCAAGACGGCATCGACTACGAGCAGTACTTC. This encodes CASSQDGIDYEQYF.

The chain carries TRBV27 and TRBJ2-5; D might be TRBD1 (5 bases). CDR1 is MNHEY, CDR2 SMNVEV, per germline (reference sequence). Trimming shortened V by 1 base and J by 0 bases, and 12 bases separated the two germline ends. The CDR3 length is 16 residues. The DNA of the CDR3 is TGTGCCAGCAGTTTATGGGGCCGTCCTTACCAAGAGACCCAGTACTTC. Translation: CASSLWGRPYQETQYF.

V is TRBV7-9 and J is TRBJ2-2, with 9 positions matching TRBD2. With V trimmed by 3 bases and J by 2 bases, 10 bases remained unmatched. Per the germline V gene, CDR1 is SEHNR and CDR2 is FQNEAQ (reference sequence). This CDR3 has 18 amino acids. CDR3 coding DNA: TGTGCCAGCAGCTTGACTAGCGGATCTGCAACAAACACCGGGGAGCTGTTTTTT. It yields the protein CASSLTSGSATNTGELFF.

V gene TRBV2 combines with J gene TRBJ2-1, with 13 bases that match TRBD2. The CDR3 contains 15 residues. V gave up 6 bases and J gave up 7 bases; unmatched junction bases: 6. Per the germline V gene, CDR1 is SNHLY and CDR2 is FYNNEI. The CDR3 spells CASRTGLAGLNEQFF. As DNA, the CDR3 is TGTGCCAGCAGGACGGGACTAGCGGGGCTGAATGAGCAGTTCTTC.

The CDR3, as DNA: TGTGCCATCAGTGAGAGTGGCGGAAACTATGGCTACACCTTC. This encodes CAISESGGNYGYTF. The rearrangement joins TRBV10-3 to TRBJ1-2; D ambiguous. The length of the CDR3 is 14 residues. V lost 2 bases to trimming and J lost 2 bases, with 9 bases between them. Germline loops: CDR1 ENHRY, CDR2 SYGVKD.

J is TRBJ2-1 and V is TRBV7-8; tentatively, D is TRBD2 (6 bases). Trimming removed 2 bases from V and 9 bases from J, with 26 bases in between. The CDR3 length is 18 residues. The germline V gene encodes CDR1 SGHVS and CDR2 FQNEAQ. CDR3 in DNA: TGTGCCAGCAGCTTATACCCGGTACTAGCAGGCCCTAGGACTGAGCAGTTCTTC. It yields the protein CASSLYPVLAGPRTEQFF.

This chain connects TRBV28 to TRBJ2-7, with 10 bases matching TRBD2. The CDR3 length is 15 residues. V shed 8 bases, J shed 6 bases, and the junction held 13 bases outside the gene matches. The germline V gene encodes CDR1 MDHEN and CDR2 SYDVKM. CDR3 region: CASLPSPSGSVEQYF. CDR3 coding DNA: TGTGCCAGCTTACCATCTCCTAGCGGGAGCGTCGAGCAGTACTTC.

The chain recombines TRBV19 with TRBJ2-1; TRBD2 agrees at 9 bases. CDR1 LNHDA and CDR2 SQIVND come from the germline V gene (reference sequence). J lost 6 bases, V lost 5 bases, and 8 bases had no gene match. This CDR3 has 15 residues. The CDR3 bases are TGTGCCAGTAGTCCTGGGACTAGCTGGCGCAATGAGCAGTTCTTC. It yields the protein CASSPGTSWRNEQFF.

This clone was counted only a few times. The gene calls are TRBV27 and TRBJ1-6; D unresolved. CDR1 MNHEY and CDR2 SMNVEV come from the germline V gene (reference sequence). This CDR3 region has 14 residues. V was trimmed by 4 bases and J by 7 bases, leaving 11 bases between them. The CDR3 region is CASSSPGRNSPLHF. DNA of the CDR3: TGTGCCAGCAGTTCTCCGGGCCGCAATTCACCCCTCCACTTT.

The chain uses TRBV10-2 and TRBJ2-6; 7 positions match TRBD2. The V segment lost 2 bases and the J segment 0 bases; nucleotides outside the gene matches: 1. Germline CDR1 is WSHSY and CDR2 is SAAADI. This CDR3 is built from 16 residues. This CDR3 reads CASSERGVSGANVLTF. DNA for the CDR3: TGCGCCAGCAGTGAGCGGGGGGTCTCTGGGGCCAACGTCCTGACTTTC.